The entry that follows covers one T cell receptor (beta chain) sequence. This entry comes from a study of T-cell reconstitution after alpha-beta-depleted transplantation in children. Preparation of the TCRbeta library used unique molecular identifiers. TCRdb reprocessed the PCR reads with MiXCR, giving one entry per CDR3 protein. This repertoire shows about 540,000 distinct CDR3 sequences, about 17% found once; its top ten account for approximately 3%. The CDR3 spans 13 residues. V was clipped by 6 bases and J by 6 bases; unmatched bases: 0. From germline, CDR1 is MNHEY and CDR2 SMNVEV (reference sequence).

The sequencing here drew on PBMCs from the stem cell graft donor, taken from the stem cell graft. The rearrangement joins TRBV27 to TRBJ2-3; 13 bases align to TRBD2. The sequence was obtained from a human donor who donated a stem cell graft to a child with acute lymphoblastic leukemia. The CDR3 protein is CASRLAGGDTQYF. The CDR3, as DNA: TGTGCCAGCAGACTAGCGGGAGGGGATACGCAGTATTTT.